This TCR beta chain stems from a study of blood T cell repertoires in COVID-19. Study at large: T cells, B-cell-depleted T cells, or PBMCs supplied cDNA or gDNA.

Sequencing was performed with immunoSEQ multiplex PCR; in TCRdb, only in-frame clones are kept and a portion is missing. The profile covers 350,000 or so clones, with about 90% appearing a single time and approximately 0.99% taken by the ten largest. The CDR3 is 16 amino acids. Germline values: CDR1 SGDLS, CDR2 YYNGEE. With 3 bases clipped from V and 3 bases from J, the junction kept 5 bases outside the gene matches. The chain uses TRBV9 and TRBJ2-3; TRBD2 matches at 12 bases. The receptor was isolated from a woman aged 25 to 39 who had recovered from COVID-19. Source material: PBMCs or T cells enriched from blood (not recorded which). The CDR3 protein is CASSDLAGGPTDTQYF. The DNA of the CDR3 is TGTGCCAGCAGCGACCTAGCGGGGGGGCCAACAGATACGCAGTATTTT.